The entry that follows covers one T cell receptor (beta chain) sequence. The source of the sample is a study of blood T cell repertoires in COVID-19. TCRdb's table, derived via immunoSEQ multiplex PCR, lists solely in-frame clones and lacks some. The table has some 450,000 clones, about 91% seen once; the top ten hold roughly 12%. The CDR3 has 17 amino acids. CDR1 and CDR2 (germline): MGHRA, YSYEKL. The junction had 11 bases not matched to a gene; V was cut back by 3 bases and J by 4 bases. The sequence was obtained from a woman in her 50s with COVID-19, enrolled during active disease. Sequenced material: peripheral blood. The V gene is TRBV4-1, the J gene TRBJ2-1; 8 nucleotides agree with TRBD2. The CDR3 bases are TGCGCCAGCAGCCATGATTTAGCGGGGAATAAGTACAATGAGCAGTTCTTC. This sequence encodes CASSHDLAGNKYNEQFF.